The 19 T cell receptor beta chains presented below share a single source sample, sequenced in a study of T-cell memory formation after mild COVID-19. MiXCR was run by TCRdb on the 5' RACE reads, yielding one entry per CDR3 protein. The sample shows roughly 310,000 distinct CDR3 sequences, roughly 15% of them seen only once. Sequenced sample: PBMCs or a T cell subset sorted from them (not recorded which). The source is a man aged 18-30 years who had mild COVID-19 (a few samples of this study predate the infection). Cell type and time point are not known.

This clonotype was recorded many times. The CDR3 coding sequence is TGCGCCAGCAGGACAGGGAACACCGGGGAGCTGTTTTTT. Amino acids: CASRTGNTGELFF. This chain connects TRBV5-1 to TRBJ2-2; possible D gene TRBD1, 6 bases. Per the germline V gene, CDR1 is SGHRS and CDR2 is YFSETQ. V was shortened by 5 bases and J by 1 base, with 6 bases between the two germline ends. This CDR3 spans 13 amino acids.

There are a few counts of this clonotype. The chain employs TRBV24-1 and TRBJ2-2, with 7 bases matching TRBD1. Germline CDR1 KGHDR, CDR2 SFDVKD. This CDR3 is 15 amino acids long. J lost 6 bases, V lost 4 bases, and 7 bases had no gene match. CDR3 sequence reads: CATSDRRTGAGELFF. CDR3 nucleotides: TGTGCCACCAGTGACCGAAGGACAGGCGCCGGGGAGCTGTTTTTT.

In this sample, this clonotype turned up many times. The rearrangement joins TRBV7-9 to TRBJ2-1; possible D gene TRBD2, 5 bases. This CDR3 is 15 amino acids long. Germline lookup yields CDR1 SEHNR and CDR2 FQNEAQ (reference sequence). The V and J ends lost 0 bases and 2 bases respectively, with 8 bases between them. The CDR3, as DNA: TGTGCCAGCAGCTTAGCCCGGGGTGCCTACAATGAGCAGTTCTTC. It codes for CASSLARGAYNEQFF.

This clonotype was seen repeatedly, ten times or more. The rearrangement joins TRBV5-1 to TRBJ1-1, with D possibly TRBD1 on 5 matching bases. Germline V gene sequence: CDR1 SGHRS, CDR2 YFSETQ. V shed 3 bases and J shed 2 bases, with 11 bases lying between them. The CDR3 is 14 residues long. Written as DNA, the CDR3 is TGCGCCAGCAGCTCGACAGCGTCAAACACTGAAGCTTTCTTT. Its protein is CASSSTASNTEAFF.

This sequence joins TRBV7-8 and TRBJ2-7, with unresolved D. This CDR3 spans 15 amino acids. The V end lost 2 bases, the J end lost 1 base, and 12 bases lay between the germline ends. CDR1 SGHVS and CDR2 FQNEAQ come from the germline V gene. The CDR3 sequence is CASSLPSGRSYEQYV. The CDR3 nucleotides are TGTGCCAGCAGCTTACCGTCGGGCAGATCCTACGAGCAGTACGTC.

J is TRBJ2-2 and V is TRBV6-5; maybe TRBD1 (5 bases). Germline V gives CDR1 MNHEY, CDR2 SVGAGI. The V gene lost 7 bases and the J gene lost 0 bases, with 12 bases spanning the gap. The CDR3 is 15 residues long. In DNA, the CDR3 is TGTGCCAGCACCCAGGGTGTAGCGAACACCGGGGAGCTGTTTTTT. As protein: CASTQGVANTGELFF.

Only a few counts were recorded for this clonotype. V and J are TRBV6-2 or TRBV6-3 and TRBJ2-5, with TRBD1 identical over 11 bases. Germline CDR1 reads MNHEY; CDR2 reads SVGEGT. The CDR3 is 15 residues long. V trimming: 6 bases; J trimming: 5 bases; junction bases outside the gene matches: 8. The CDR3 loop reads CASSTGQGAPETQYF. The DNA of the CDR3 is TGTGCCAGCAGCACCGGACAGGGGGCGCCGGAGACCCAGTACTTC.

The chain recombines TRBV5-4 with TRBJ2-1; 8 nucleotides align to TRBD2. V dropped 4 bases and J dropped 6; count of bases not matched to a gene: 12. CDR3 length equals 16 residues. Germline CDR1 is SGHNT and CDR2 is YYREEE (reference sequence). The CDR3 DNA reads as TGTGCCAGCAGCCTAAGCGGGAGCCCTCAGGGCAATGAGCAGTTCTTC. This codes for CASSLSGSPQGNEQFF.

The rearrangement uses TRBV12-3 or TRBV12-4 and TRBJ2-1; D ambiguous. Trimming took 6 bases from V and 1 from J, leaving 10 bases between them. CDR3 length equals 14 residues. DNA for the CDR3: TGTGCCAGCAGAGCTACTTATTCCTACAATGAGCAGTTCTTC. This translates into CASRATYSYNEQFF.

There are a few counts of this clonotype. This chain links TRBV4-3 with TRBJ2-7, with D possibly TRBD1 on 5 matching bases. Looked up from germline, CDR1 is LGHNA and CDR2 is YSLEER. V lost 1 base to trimming and J lost 1 base, with 11 bases between them. CDR3 size: 15 residues. This CDR3 reads CASSQVTAGSYEQYF. For the CDR3, the DNA is TGCGCCAGCAGCCAAGTGACTGCAGGGTCCTACGAGCAGTACTTC.

This clonotype turned up a few times. The chain employs TRBV3-1 and TRBJ1-6; D remains unclear. V was clipped by 1 base and J by 0 bases, with 10 bases between them. The CDR3 is made up of 17 amino acids. Germline assignment: CDR1 LGHDT and CDR2 YNNKEL (reference sequence). CDR3 DNA sequence: TGTGCCAGCAGCCAAGTCGTCGGGAGCTCCTATAATTCACCCCTCCACTTT. Translating it yields CASSQVVGSSYNSPLHF.

V is TRBV30 and J is TRBJ1-5; 9 bases are a match to TRBD1. The V gene end was trimmed by 5 bases and the J gene end by 6 bases; junction bases not matched to a gene: 8. The CDR3 has 14 amino acids. CDR1 is GTSNPN and CDR2 is SVGIG in the germline V gene (reference sequence). The chain's CDR3 is CAWSPGQGRQPQHF. The CDR3 DNA follows: TGTGCCTGGTCACCGGGACAGGGTCGTCAGCCCCAGCATTTT.

This clonotype was seen only a few times. The chain links TRBV6-4 to TRBJ2-1, with 8 bases aligning to TRBD1. The CDR3 runs 15 residues. CDR1 is MRHNA, CDR2 SNTAGT, per germline. Unmatched junction bases numbered 5, after V lost 0 bases and J lost 7 bases. DNA for the CDR3: TGTGCCAGCAGTGACTCAATTACAGGGGGTAATGAGCAGTTCTTC. Translating gives CASSDSITGGNEQFF.

The chain couples TRBV7-9 to TRBJ2-2; 14 bases are a match to TRBD2. The CDR3 covers 17 residues. The V gene's germline CDR1 is SEHNR and CDR2 FQNEAQ (reference sequence). The V gene end was trimmed by 5 bases and the J gene end by 3 bases; junction bases not matched to a gene: 5. The CDR3 nucleotides are TGTGCCAGCAGCCTCGGACTAGCGGGGGGTTACACCGGGGAGCTGTTTTTT. Translation gives CASSLGLAGGYTGELFF. Full variable domain (outside the CDR3, taken from reference TRBV7-9 and TRBJ2-2): DTGVSQNPRHKITKRGQNVTFRCDPISEHNRLYWYRQTLGQGPEFLTYFQNEAQLEKSRLLSDRFSAERPKGSFSTLEIQRTEQGDSAMYLCASSLGLAGGYTGELFFGEGSRLTVL.

This clonotype turned up a few times. V usage is TRBV10-3 and J usage is TRBJ2-7, with 9 bases fitting TRBD1. V shed 2 bases and J 5 bases; nucleotides not matched to a gene: 4. This CDR3 is built from 14 residues. Germline V lookup: CDR1 ENHRY, CDR2 SYGVKD. The CDR3 coding sequence is TGTGCCATCAGTGAGGGGACAGGGCTGAACGAGCAGTACTTC. Protein sequence: CAISEGTGLNEQYF.

This chain uses TRBV11-1 with TRBJ1-1; no clear D. V gave up 1 base and J gave up 4 bases, with 10 bases separating them. CDR1 is SGHAT and CDR2 is FQDESV in the germline V gene (reference sequence). The CDR3 covers 14 residues. CDR3 sequence: CASSLVLQRTEAFF. Here the CDR3 DNA reads TGTGCCAGCAGCTTAGTTTTGCAGCGCACTGAAGCTTTCTTT.

This clonotype was seen repeatedly, ten times or more. This chain connects TRBV5-1 to TRBJ2-3; D possibly matches TRBD1 or TRBD2 (5 bases each). This CDR3 is 14 amino acids long. The V and J ends lost 0 bases and 9 bases respectively, with 14 bases between them. The germline gives CDR1 SGHRS, CDR2 YFSETQ. CDR3 coding DNA: TGCGCCAGCAGCTTGGGGGCCCGGGGCGACACGCAGTATTTT. Protein sequence: CASSLGARGDTQYF. The full variable domain, with the rest looked up from reference TRBV5-1 and TRBJ2-3, is KAGVTQTPRYLIKTRGQQVTLSCSPISGHRSVSWYQQTPGQGLQFLFEYFSETQRNKGNFPGRFSGRQFSNSRSEMNVSTLELGDSALYLCASSLGARGDTQYFGPGTRLTVL.

The rearrangement uses TRBV25-1 and TRBJ2-4; D is uncertain. CDR1 and CDR2 (germline): MGHDK, SYGVNS. The CDR3 has 14 amino acids. The V end lost 3 bases, the J end lost 7 bases, and 13 bases lay between the germline ends. This CDR3 is CASSDLFRENIQYF. The CDR3, as DNA: TGTGCCAGCAGTGATCTTTTCCGCGAGAACATTCAGTACTTC.

This clonotype was seen ten or more times. The rearrangement uses TRBV7-9 and TRBJ1-1; maybe TRBD1 (6 bases). The V and J ends lost 1 base and 6 bases respectively, with 9 bases between them. CDR1 and CDR2 from the germline V gene are SEHNR and FQNEAQ (reference sequence). The CDR3 totals 13 residues. CDR3 residues: CASSLGQAAEAFF. For the CDR3, the DNA is TGTGCCAGCAGCTTAGGACAGGCGGCTGAAGCTTTCTTT.